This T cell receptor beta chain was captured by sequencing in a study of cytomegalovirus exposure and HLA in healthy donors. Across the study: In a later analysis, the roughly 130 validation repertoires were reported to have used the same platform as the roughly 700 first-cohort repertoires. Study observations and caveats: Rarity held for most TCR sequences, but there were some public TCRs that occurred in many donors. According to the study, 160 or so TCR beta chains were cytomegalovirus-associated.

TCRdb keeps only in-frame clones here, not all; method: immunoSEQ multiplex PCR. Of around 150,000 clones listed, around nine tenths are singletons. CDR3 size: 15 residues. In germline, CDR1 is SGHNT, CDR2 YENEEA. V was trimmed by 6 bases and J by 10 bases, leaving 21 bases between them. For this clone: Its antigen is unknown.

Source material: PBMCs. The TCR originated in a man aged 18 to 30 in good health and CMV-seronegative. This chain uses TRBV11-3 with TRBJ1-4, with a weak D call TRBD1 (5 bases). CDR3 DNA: TGTGCCAGCAGTCGATCAGGGCCACTAAAGGGAAAACTGTTTTTT. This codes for CASSRSGPLKGKLFF.